This T cell receptor beta chain was captured in a study of T cells in Graves' hyperthyroidism and ophthalmopathy. General study results and limits: Before onset, by a median of around 6.1 months, the model predicted ophthalmopathy.

CDR1 is GTSNPN, CDR2 SVGIG, per germline (reference sequence). The CDR3 sequence is 12 residues long. Trimming removed 2 bases at V and 11 bases at J, with 15 bases between. Thyroid ultrasound, orbital computed tomography, clinical symptoms, and serum thyroxine and TRAb underpinned diagnoses. As regards this clonotype: Its antigen is not known.

RNA transcripts gave rise to amplified TCR beta CDR3 regions. In the first-round RT-PCR of the TCR CDR3, the HTBI primer set was used. TCRdb recomputed calls from the multiplex PCR reads with MiXCR, one row per CDR3 protein. The sample yields approximately 530,000 distinct CDR3 sequences, nearly 20% seen once. The TCR was taken from a man in his forties with Graves' ophthalmopathy. The chain couples TRBV30 to TRBJ2-5; D possibly corresponds to TRBD2 (6 bases). The source material was blood. The CDR3 coding sequence is TGTGCCTGGAGTCGCGGGACCCCTCTACAGTACTTC. Translated: CAWSRGTPLQYF.